The rows below give T cell receptor beta chains drawn from one sample of a study of cytomegalovirus exposure and HLA in healthy donors. The data were produced by immunoSEQ multiplex PCR, yet TCRdb's version contains in-frame clones alone and is incomplete. The table lists over 100,000 clones, 70% of them singletons, with roughly 10% in the top ten. The sequenced sample was PBMCs. Every receptor here comes from a young man in good health and CMV-seropositive. Each CDR3 is given with its conserved first and last residue. Each record gives: V gene, clone size, D gene, J gene, CDR3 DNA, CDR3 protein. D genes are given only for firm matches. Clone size is given for some rows only: seen once, a few or many times, or a class if the clone is expanded.

V gene: TRBV28
clone size: few
D gene: NA
J gene: TRBJ2-1
CDR3 DNA: TGTGCCAGCAGATTGGGCGTCTACAATGAGCAGTTCTTC
CDR3 protein: CASRLGVYNEQFF

V gene: TRBV10-3
clone size: once
D gene: NA
J gene: TRBJ2-1
CDR3 DNA: TGTGCCATCAGTGGTCCTAGGGGAGGACGTTCCTACAATGAGCAGTTCTTC
CDR3 protein: CAISGPRGGRSYNEQFF

V gene: TRBV7-3
clone size: NA
D gene: NA
J gene: TRBJ2-3
CDR3 DNA: TGTGCCAGCAGCTCCTCAGGGTACGGCACGGATACGCAGTATTTT
CDR3 protein: CASSSSGYGTDTQYF

V gene: TRBV7-9
clone size: few
D gene: TRBD2
J gene: TRBJ2-1
CDR3 DNA: TGTGCCAGCAGCCAAGCGGGAGTGTCCTACAATGAGCAGTTCTTC
CDR3 protein: CASSQAGVSYNEQFF

V gene: TRBV28
clone size: NA
D gene: NA
J gene: TRBJ1-5
CDR3 DNA: TGTGCCAGCAGTTTGGGGGGTAATAGCAATCAGCCCCAGCATTTT
CDR3 protein: CASSLGGNSNQPQHF

V gene: TRBV7-3
clone size: NA
D gene: NA
J gene: TRBJ1-2
CDR3 DNA: TGTGCCAGCAGCCCGCGGGGAGGGACCAGTTATGGCTACACCTTC
CDR3 protein: CASSPRGGTSYGYTF

V gene: TRBV5-6
clone size: few
D gene: TRBD2
J gene: TRBJ2-7
CDR3 DNA: TGTGCCAGCAGCTTGGACCTAGCGGGTCTCGATCAGTACTTC
CDR3 protein: CASSLDLAGLDQYF

V gene: TRBV18
clone size: once
D gene: TRBD1
J gene: TRBJ2-2
CDR3 DNA: TGTGCCAGCTCACCCCGGGACAGGGGGTCCAGGTTCGGAGGCGGGGAGCTGTTTTTT
CDR3 protein: CASSPRDRGSRFGGGELFF

V gene: TRBV5-6
clone size: NA
D gene: TRBD1
J gene: TRBJ1-3
CDR3 DNA: TGTGCCAGCAGCTTCCCGGGACAGCCGGCCTCTGTAAACACCATATATTTT
CDR3 protein: CASSFPGQPASVNTIYF

V gene: TRBV27
clone size: few
D gene: TRBD1
J gene: TRBJ2-3
CDR3 DNA: TGTGCCAGCAGTTCCAGCCCCACTCCCGGGACAGGCGTTTCGGATACGCAGTATTTT
CDR3 protein: CASSSSPTPGTGVSDTQYF

V gene: TRBV27
clone size: few
D gene: TRBD1
J gene: TRBJ1-5
CDR3 DNA: TGTGCCAGCAGTTTAGACAGGGGTAGCAATCAGCCCCAGCATTTT
CDR3 protein: CASSLDRGSNQPQHF

V gene: TRBV2
clone size: NA
D gene: NA
J gene: TRBJ1-2
CDR3 DNA: TGTGCCAGCAGTGACGCAGGGCCTGGCTACACCTTC
CDR3 protein: CASSDAGPGYTF

V gene: TRBV5-4
clone size: NA
D gene: TRBD2
J gene: TRBJ2-1
CDR3 DNA: TGTGCCAGCAGCTTGGCGTCCGGGGGGACGTACAATGAGCAGTTCTTC
CDR3 protein: CASSLASGGTYNEQFF

V gene: TRBV29-1
clone size: NA
D gene: TRBD1
J gene: TRBJ2-3
CDR3 DNA: TGCAGCGTACTACAGGGGGCTGTCACAGATACGCAGTATTTT
CDR3 protein: CSVLQGAVTDTQYF

V gene: TRBV18
clone size: NA
D gene: NA
J gene: TRBJ1-4
CDR3 DNA: TGTGCCAGCTCACCACCGGAGAGGTTTGGAGAAAAACTGTTTTTT
CDR3 protein: CASSPPERFGEKLFF

V gene: TRBV7-3
clone size: NA
D gene: NA
J gene: TRBJ2-2
CDR3 DNA: TGTGCCAGCAGCCTCGGACAGAACACCGGGGAGCTGTTTTTT
CDR3 protein: CASSLGQNTGELFF

V gene: TRBV10-3
clone size: NA
D gene: TRBD2
J gene: TRBJ2-5
CDR3 DNA: TGTGCCATCAGTGAGGGGAGGGGTAGCAAGACCCAGTACTTC
CDR3 protein: CAISEGRGSKTQYF

V gene: TRBV2
clone size: NA
D gene: TRBD1
J gene: TRBJ1-6
CDR3 DNA: TGTGCCAGCAGTGAAGGGAAAGGACAGGGGGCGAGTAATTCACCCCTCCACTTT
CDR3 protein: CASSEGKGQGASNSPLHF

V gene: TRBV10-3
clone size: once
D gene: TRBD1
J gene: TRBJ2-6
CDR3 DNA: TGTGCCATCATAGAGTCACAGGGGCCTACCAACGTCCTGACTTTC
CDR3 protein: CAIIESQGPTNVLTF

V gene: TRBV5-6
clone size: NA
D gene: NA
J gene: TRBJ1-2
CDR3 DNA: TGTGCCAGCAGCCGCACGGACAGATTCGCGCTTGGCTACACCTTC
CDR3 protein: CASSRTDRFALGYTF

V gene: TRBV2
clone size: NA
D gene: TRBD2
J gene: TRBJ2-3
CDR3 DNA: TGTGCCAGCACGGGGGGGAGCACAGATACGCAGTATTTT
CDR3 protein: CASTGGSTDTQYF

V gene: TRBV5-1
clone size: NA
D gene: NA
J gene: TRBJ2-3
CDR3 DNA: TGCGCCAGCAGCTTGGGGCGGGGACTTAGCACAGATACGCAGTATTTT
CDR3 protein: CASSLGRGLSTDTQYF

V gene: TRBV19
clone size: NA
D gene: NA
J gene: TRBJ1-4
CDR3 DNA: TGTGCCAGTAGTATAGAAGGGAGCACCCGACTTGAAAAACTGTTTTTT
CDR3 protein: CASSIEGSTRLEKLFF

V gene: TRBV18
clone size: NA
D gene: TRBD1
J gene: TRBJ1-2
CDR3 DNA: TGTGCCAGCTCACCCTTGAACCCCGGGACAGGGACTAACTATGGCTACACCTTC
CDR3 protein: CASSPLNPGTGTNYGYTF

V gene: TRBV28
clone size: NA
D gene: TRBD2
J gene: TRBJ2-3
CDR3 DNA: TGTGCCAGCAGTCCGCAAGCGGGAAGCTTCACAGATACGCAGTATTTT
CDR3 protein: CASSPQAGSFTDTQYF

V gene: TRBV29-1
clone size: NA
D gene: TRBD2
J gene: TRBJ2-1
CDR3 DNA: TGCAGCGTTGAGGGATTAGCGGGAGTGAGAGAGCAGTTCTTC
CDR3 protein: CSVEGLAGVREQFF

V gene: TRBV5-6
clone size: NA
D gene: NA
J gene: TRBJ1-2
CDR3 DNA: TGTGCCAGCAGCGAGGTGGCTGGGGGCGCTAACTATGGCTACACCTTC
CDR3 protein: CASSEVAGGANYGYTF

V gene: TRBV7-2
clone size: few
D gene: TRBD1
J gene: TRBJ1-2
CDR3 DNA: TGTGCCAGCAGCAAGGGACAGGGGAGCTACACCTTC
CDR3 protein: CASSKGQGSYTF

V gene: TRBV15
clone size: NA
D gene: TRBD1
J gene: TRBJ1-2
CDR3 DNA: TGTGCCACCAGCAGGGCGTACGGCGGCTCTGGACAGGGAAAGAACTATGGCTACACCTTC
CDR3 protein: CATSRAYGGSGQGKNYGYTF

V gene: TRBV9
clone size: few
D gene: TRBD1
J gene: TRBJ1-1
CDR3 DNA: TGTGCCAGCAGCGAAAAACTGACAGGGGCGGGAACTGAAGCTTTCTTT
CDR3 protein: CASSEKLTGAGTEAFF

V gene: TRBV10-2
clone size: NA
D gene: TRBD1
J gene: TRBJ1-2
CDR3 DNA: TGCGCCAGCAGCGTGGCAGGGGGCTTTGGCTACACCTTC
CDR3 protein: CASSVAGGFGYTF

V gene: TRBV2
clone size: NA
D gene: TRBD1
J gene: TRBJ1-4
CDR3 DNA: TGTGCCAGCAGCCGGGACAGAGAGAATGAAAAACTGTTTTTT
CDR3 protein: CASSRDRENEKLFF

V gene: TRBV28
clone size: NA
D gene: NA
J gene: TRBJ2-1
CDR3 DNA: TGTGCCAGCAGTTCCCCCCCCACTTCGAATGAGCAGTTCTTC
CDR3 protein: CASSSPPTSNEQFF

V gene: TRBV6-1
clone size: NA
D gene: NA
J gene: TRBJ2-7
CDR3 DNA: TGTGCCAGCAGTGATCCCGGGTCCTCCTCCTACGAGCAGTACTTC
CDR3 protein: CASSDPGSSSYEQYF

V gene: TRBV7-7
clone size: NA
D gene: TRBD1
J gene: TRBJ2-3
CDR3 DNA: TGTGCTAGCAGCTTATTGCCAGGGGGCCGCACAGATACGCAGTATTTT
CDR3 protein: CASSLLPGGRTDTQYF

V gene: TRBV18
clone size: once
D gene: NA
J gene: TRBJ2-5
CDR3 DNA: TGTGCCAGCTCTCTTCAGGGACAAGAGACCCAGTACTTC
CDR3 protein: CASSLQGQETQYF

V gene: TRBV19
clone size: NA
D gene: NA
J gene: TRBJ1-4
CDR3 DNA: TGTGCCAGTAGTATGGGGTTCGGGGGGTCCACTAATGAAAAACTGTTTTTT
CDR3 protein: CASSMGFGGSTNEKLFF

V gene: TRBV23-1
clone size: few
D gene: TRBD1
J gene: TRBJ1-2
CDR3 DNA: TGCGCCAGCAGTCGGCTGCCGGGACAGAGGGCTTGTGGCTACACCTTC
CDR3 protein: CASSRLPGQRACGYTF

V gene: TRBV12-5
clone size: NA
D gene: NA
J gene: TRBJ2-7
CDR3 DNA: TGTGCTAGTGGTTCCCAGGGGGGATACTCCTACGAGCAGTACTTC
CDR3 protein: CASGSQGGYSYEQYF

V gene: TRBV7-2
clone size: NA
D gene: TRBD1
J gene: TRBJ2-5
CDR3 DNA: TGTGCCAGCAGCTTAAACCCTGGACAGGGGAGGGAGACCCAGTACTTC
CDR3 protein: CASSLNPGQGRETQYF

V gene: TRBV30
clone size: NA
D gene: NA
J gene: TRBJ2-6
CDR3 DNA: TGTGCCTGGAGTGGGACAGCCTTCTCTGGGGCCAACGTCCTGACTTTC
CDR3 protein: CAWSGTAFSGANVLTF

V gene: TRBV19
clone size: NA
D gene: NA
J gene: TRBJ1-2
CDR3 DNA: TGTGCCAGTAGTTCCCCCGGGACATACTATGGCTACACCTTC
CDR3 protein: CASSSPGTYYGYTF

V gene: TRBV7-9
clone size: NA
D gene: NA
J gene: TRBJ1-6
CDR3 DNA: TGTGCCAGCAGCCCCCGGGGATTGGGTTCACCCCTCCACTTT
CDR3 protein: CASSPRGLGSPLHF

V gene: TRBV14
clone size: NA
D gene: TRBD2
J gene: TRBJ2-7
CDR3 DNA: TGTGCCAGCAGCCAAGCACTAGCGGGGGGTATCGAGCAGTACTTC
CDR3 protein: CASSQALAGGIEQYF

V gene: TRBV2
clone size: NA
D gene: NA
J gene: TRBJ2-3
CDR3 DNA: TGTGCCAGCATTGCTGGAGGGGTCAGCACAGATACGCAGTATTTT
CDR3 protein: CASIAGGVSTDTQYF

V gene: TRBV18
clone size: NA
D gene: NA
J gene: TRBJ1-2
CDR3 DNA: TGTGCCAGCTCAGAGGCACAATCCTATGGCTACACCTTC
CDR3 protein: CASSEAQSYGYTF

V gene: TRBV28
clone size: NA
D gene: TRBD1
J gene: TRBJ1-2
CDR3 DNA: TGTGCCAGCAGCGGGACAGGAAAAGGCTACACCTTC
CDR3 protein: CASSGTGKGYTF

V gene: TRBV7-3
clone size: NA
D gene: TRBD2
J gene: TRBJ2-2
CDR3 DNA: TGTGCCAGCAGCTTAAAGCTGCCTAGCGGGAGTGGGGAGCTGTTTTTT
CDR3 protein: CASSLKLPSGSGELFF

V gene: TRBV19
clone size: few
D gene: TRBD2
J gene: TRBJ2-3
CDR3 DNA: TGTGCCAGTAGTATAGGGCGGCTAGCGGGAGGGACGGGCACAGATACGCAGTATTTT
CDR3 protein: CASSIGRLAGGTGTDTQYF

V gene: TRBV27
clone size: NA
D gene: NA
J gene: TRBJ1-1
CDR3 DNA: TGTGCCAGCAGTGCCGGGTTCACTGAAGCTTTCTTT
CDR3 protein: CASSAGFTEAFF

V gene: TRBV19
clone size: NA
D gene: TRBD1
J gene: TRBJ1-2
CDR3 DNA: TGTGCCAGTAGAACCCCGGGACAGGGTGCCAAAAACTATGGCTACACCTTC
CDR3 protein: CASRTPGQGAKNYGYTF